Sequencing of this TCR beta chain was carried out in a study of T cells in Graves' hyperthyroidism and ophthalmopathy. Germline V gene sequence: CDR1 KGHSH, CDR2 LQKENI. This CDR3 is built from 13 residues. Notes on the study in general: Ophthalmopathy was separated from stable hyperthyroidism by a 13 V-J model.

This clonotype was counted between two and nine times. What it binds is unknown. The germline gene is not matched at one end of the junction; a read error may be the cause. Amplification targeted TCR beta CDR3 regions from RNA transcripts. Researchers ran a first-round RT-PCR on the TCR CDR3 using the HTBI primer set. TCRdb re-analysed the multiplex PCR reads in MiXCR, keeping a single row per CDR3 protein. The sample holds 500,000 to 650,000 distinct CDR3 sequences, about 45% seen once. J is TRBJ2-7 and V is TRBV18; D is undetermined. The sequence came from an adult woman with Graves' disease, either hyperthyroidism or ophthalmopathy (not recorded which). The sequenced sample consisted of peripheral blood or thyroid tissue (not recorded which). CDR3 residues: CASSPGLAYERYF. CDR3 DNA: TGTGCCAGCTCACCCGGTCTTGCCTACGAGCGGTACTTC.